This TCR beta chain was obtained from a study of CD8 T cells in Susac syndrome (dated by TCRdb to about 2019). In the study overall: Of the Susac syndrome patients who were sequenced, fewer than 10 were in clinical remission while about six had clinically active disease. Susac syndrome patients were therapy-naive, on corticosteroids (some also receiving IVIg), or on IVIg alone at blood withdrawal. The study used repertoire sequencing to test whether antigen drove CD8+ T cell activation and differentiation in Susac syndrome. General conclusions and limits of the study: The CD4+ T cell repertoire of patients with Susac syndrome showed no detectable clonal expansion. The TCR sequencing and HLA analysis was acknowledged to have included a relatively small number of individuals.

Notes on this clonotype: Its antigen is not yet known. No quality values exist for individual bases; no much larger clone is one base distant.

Peripheral blood CD8+ and CD4+ T cells from healthy donors, Susac syndrome patients and multiple sclerosis patients were profiled using high-throughput TCR beta sequencing. The Susac syndrome patients fulfilled recently defined diagnostic criteria for definite or probable disease. CD8+ TEMRA cells were enriched by FACS, while bulk CD8+ and CD4+ T cells were purified by magnetic negative isolation. Blood was drawn into EDTA tubes, processed within 24 hours, and PBMCs were isolated by density gradient centrifugation. PBMCs intended for TCR sequencing were cryopreserved in liquid nitrogen and were subsequently thawed in a 37 degrees C water bath. Purity of sorted or isolated CD4+, CD8+ and CD8+ TEMRA cells was at least 90%. RNA was extracted using the RNeasy kit, and about 0.5 to 1 microgram was reverse transcribed with random hexamers. The immunoSEQ multiplex PCR assay, covering 54 Vbeta and 13 Jbeta segments, was used to amplify TCR beta CDR3 regions. PCR amplification bias was corrected using a synthetic template baseline for primer optimization and computational correction. The authors processed their data as follows. Reads were annotated to V, D and J genes per IMGT and analyzed with immunoSEQ Analyzer, keeping only productive sequences. Clonality was computed as one minus Shannon entropy normalized by log2 of the number of productive unique sequences. For each patient and control, public and private clones were evaluated among the 100 most prevalent clones. Clones were defined as Susac-specific when absent from the healthy and MS cohorts, from approximately 1,100 published viral clones and from other ImmuneACCESS disease sequences. The public reads were reprocessed in TCRdb via fastp at Q25 and MiXCR, keeping in-frame beta chains. Entries that share a CDR3 protein sequence are merged under the most common genes and DNA. TCRdb, not the original authors, processed these V and J calls. The sample includes 170,000 or so distinct CDR3 sequences, with 94% observed a single time. The ten largest make up around 0.11% of the sample.

The sequenced material came from CD4+ T cells from PBMCs. This TCR was recovered from a human donor with Susac syndrome.

The CDR3 here reads CSAREYNSPLHF. The DNA reads as follows: TGCAGTGCTAGAGAATATAATTCACCCCTCCACTTT. This sequence uses TRBV20-1 and TRBJ1-6; confidence is insufficient to name the D gene. V and J are truncated by 0 bases and 4 bases respectively, leaving an intervening sequence of 1 base. CDR1 and CDR2, looked up from the germline V gene (reference sequence), are DFQATT and SNEGSKA. Including cysteine and phenylalanine, the CDR3 has 12 amino acids. Only the CDR3 DNA stays, 36 bases, in frame from base 1.